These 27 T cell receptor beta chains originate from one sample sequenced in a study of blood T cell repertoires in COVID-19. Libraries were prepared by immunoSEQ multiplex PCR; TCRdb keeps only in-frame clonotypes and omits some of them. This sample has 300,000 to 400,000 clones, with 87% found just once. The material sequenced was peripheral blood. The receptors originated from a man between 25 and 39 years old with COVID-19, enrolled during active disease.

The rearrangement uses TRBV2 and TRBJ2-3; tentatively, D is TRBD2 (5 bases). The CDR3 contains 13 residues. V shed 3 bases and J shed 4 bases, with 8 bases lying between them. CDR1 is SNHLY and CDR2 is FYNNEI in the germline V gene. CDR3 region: CASSEGSPDTQYF. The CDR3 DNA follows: TGTGCCAGCAGTGAGGGGAGTCCAGATACGCAGTATTTT. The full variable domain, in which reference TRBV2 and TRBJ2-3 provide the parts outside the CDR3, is EPEVTQTPSHQVTQMGQEVILRCVPISNHLYFYWYRQILGQKVEFLVSFYNNEISEKSEIFDDQFSVERPDGSNFTLKIRSTKLEDSAMYFCASSEGSPDTQYFGPGTRLTVL.

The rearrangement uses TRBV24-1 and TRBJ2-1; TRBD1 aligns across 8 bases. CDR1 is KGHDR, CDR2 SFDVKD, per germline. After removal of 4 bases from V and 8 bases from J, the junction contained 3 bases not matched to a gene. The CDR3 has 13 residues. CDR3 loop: CATSEAGGHEQFF. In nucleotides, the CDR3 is TGTGCCACCAGTGAGGCAGGGGGCCATGAGCAGTTCTTC.

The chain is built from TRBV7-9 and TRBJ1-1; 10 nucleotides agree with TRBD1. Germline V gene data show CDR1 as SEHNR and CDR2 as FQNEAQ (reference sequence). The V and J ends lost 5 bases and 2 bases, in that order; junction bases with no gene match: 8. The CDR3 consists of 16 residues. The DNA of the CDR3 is TGTGCCAGCAGCGATATGACAGGGGGCCCTAACACTGAAGCTTTCTTT. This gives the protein CASSDMTGGPNTEAFF.

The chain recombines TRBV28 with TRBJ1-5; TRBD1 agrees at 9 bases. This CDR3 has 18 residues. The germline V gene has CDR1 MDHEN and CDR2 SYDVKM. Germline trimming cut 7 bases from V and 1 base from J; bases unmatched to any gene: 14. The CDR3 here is CASITGGLDRWSNQPQHF. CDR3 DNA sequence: TGTGCCAGCATAACAGGGGGCCTCGACCGGTGGAGCAATCAGCCCCAGCATTTT.

The CDR3: CASSQDRGRETQYF. The CDR3 DNA reads TGTGCCAGCAGCCAGGACAGGGGGCGTGAGACCCAGTACTTC. The rearrangement links TRBV2 to TRBJ2-5; 11 nucleotides match TRBD1. V dropped 6 bases and J dropped 5; count of bases not matched to a gene: 5. The CDR3 is 14 amino acids. CDR1 is SNHLY, CDR2 FYNNEI, per germline. The full variable domain, with the rest looked up from reference TRBV2 and TRBJ2-5, is EPEVTQTPSHQVTQMGQEVILRCVPISNHLYFYWYRQILGQKVEFLVSFYNNEISEKSEIFDDQFSVERPDGSNFTLKIRSTKLEDSAMYFCASSQDRGRETQYFGPGTRLLVL.

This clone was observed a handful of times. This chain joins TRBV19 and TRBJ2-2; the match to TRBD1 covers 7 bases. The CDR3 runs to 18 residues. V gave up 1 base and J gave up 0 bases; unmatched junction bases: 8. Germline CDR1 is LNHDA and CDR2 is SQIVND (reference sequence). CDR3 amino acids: CASSIVHFGTANTGELFF. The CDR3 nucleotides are TGTGCCAGTAGTATAGTCCATTTCGGGACAGCGAACACCGGGGAGCTGTTTTTT.

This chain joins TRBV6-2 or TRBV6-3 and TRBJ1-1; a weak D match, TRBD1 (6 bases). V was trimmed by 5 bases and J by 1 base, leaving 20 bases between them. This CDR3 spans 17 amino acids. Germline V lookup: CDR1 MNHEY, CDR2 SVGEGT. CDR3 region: CASSPYGEGVGNTEAFF. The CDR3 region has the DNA TGTGCCAGCAGTCCATACGGCGAGGGGGTAGGGAACACTGAAGCTTTCTTT.

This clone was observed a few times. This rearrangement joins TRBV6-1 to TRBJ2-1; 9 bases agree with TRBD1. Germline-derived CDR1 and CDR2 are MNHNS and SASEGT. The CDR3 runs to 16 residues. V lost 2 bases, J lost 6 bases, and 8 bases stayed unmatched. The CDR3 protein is CASSEKWDRVGNEQFF. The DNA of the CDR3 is TGTGCCAGCAGTGAAAAGTGGGACAGGGTAGGCAATGAGCAGTTCTTC.

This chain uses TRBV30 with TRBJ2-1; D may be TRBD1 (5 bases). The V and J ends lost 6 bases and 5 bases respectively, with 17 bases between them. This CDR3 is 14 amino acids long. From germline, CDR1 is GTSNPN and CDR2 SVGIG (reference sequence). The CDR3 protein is CACLDWTQDNEQFF. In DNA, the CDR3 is TGTGCCTGTCTCGACTGGACACAAGACAATGAGCAGTTCTTC.

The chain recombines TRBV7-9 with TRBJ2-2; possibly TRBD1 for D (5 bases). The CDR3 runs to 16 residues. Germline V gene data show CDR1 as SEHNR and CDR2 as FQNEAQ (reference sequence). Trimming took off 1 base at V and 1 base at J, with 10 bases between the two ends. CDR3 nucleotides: TGTGCCAGCAGCTTAGGAGTGACAGTGAACACCGGGGAGCTGTTTTTT. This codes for CASSLGVTVNTGELFF. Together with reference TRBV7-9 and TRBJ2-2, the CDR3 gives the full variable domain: DTGVSQNPRHKITKRGQNVTFRCDPISEHNRLYWYRQTLGQGPEFLTYFQNEAQLEKSRLLSDRFSAERPKGSFSTLEIQRTEQGDSAMYLCASSLGVTVNTGELFFGEGSRLTVL.

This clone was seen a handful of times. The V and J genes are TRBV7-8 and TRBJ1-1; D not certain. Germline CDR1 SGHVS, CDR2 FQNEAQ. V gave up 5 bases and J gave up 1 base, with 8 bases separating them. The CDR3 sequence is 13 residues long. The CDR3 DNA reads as TGTGCCAGCAGCCGTACAGAGAACACTGAAGCTTTCTTT. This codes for CASSRTENTEAFF.

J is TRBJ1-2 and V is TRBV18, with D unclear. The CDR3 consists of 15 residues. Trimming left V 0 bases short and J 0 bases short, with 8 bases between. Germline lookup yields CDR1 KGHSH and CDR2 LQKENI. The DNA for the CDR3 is TGTGCCAGCTCACCACCGGAGGAGCCTAACTATGGCTACACCTTC. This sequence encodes CASSPPEEPNYGYTF.

The chain's CDR3 is CASSLQVTQGGETQYF. DNA for the CDR3: TGCGCCAGCAGCTTGCAGGTAACCCAGGGAGGGGAGACCCAGTACTTC. The chain couples TRBV5-1 to TRBJ2-5; 7 positions agree with TRBD2. With V trimmed by 1 base and J by 5 bases, 11 bases remained unmatched. The CDR3 is 16 amino acids. Germline V gene lookup returns CDR1 SGHRS and CDR2 YFSETQ.

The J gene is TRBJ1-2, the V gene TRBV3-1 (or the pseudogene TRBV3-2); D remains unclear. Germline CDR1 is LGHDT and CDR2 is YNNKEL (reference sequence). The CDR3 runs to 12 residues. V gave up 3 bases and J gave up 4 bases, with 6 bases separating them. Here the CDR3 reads CASSHKSYGYTF. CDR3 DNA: TGTGCCAGCAGCCATAAGAGCTATGGCTACACCTTC.

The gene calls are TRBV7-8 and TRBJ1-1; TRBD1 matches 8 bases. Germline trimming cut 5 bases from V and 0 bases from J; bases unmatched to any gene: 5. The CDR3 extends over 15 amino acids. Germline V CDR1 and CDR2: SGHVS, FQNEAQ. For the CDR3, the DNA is TGTGCCAGCAGCAAGGCAGGGGGCGTGAACACTGAAGCTTTCTTT. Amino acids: CASSKAGGVNTEAFF.

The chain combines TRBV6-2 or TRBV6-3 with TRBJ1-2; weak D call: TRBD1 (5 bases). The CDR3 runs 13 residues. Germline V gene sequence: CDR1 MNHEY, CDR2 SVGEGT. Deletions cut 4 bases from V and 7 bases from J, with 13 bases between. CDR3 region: CASSLSGSIGYTF. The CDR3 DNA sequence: TGTGCCAGCAGTTTATCAGGGTCCATTGGCTACACCTTC.

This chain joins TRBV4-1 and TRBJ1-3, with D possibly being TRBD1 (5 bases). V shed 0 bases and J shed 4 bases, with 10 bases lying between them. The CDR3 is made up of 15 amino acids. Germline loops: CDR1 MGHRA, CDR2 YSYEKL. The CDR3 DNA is TGCGCCAGCAGCCAAGATTCGGACACCGGAAACACCATATATTTT. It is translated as CASSQDSDTGNTIYF.

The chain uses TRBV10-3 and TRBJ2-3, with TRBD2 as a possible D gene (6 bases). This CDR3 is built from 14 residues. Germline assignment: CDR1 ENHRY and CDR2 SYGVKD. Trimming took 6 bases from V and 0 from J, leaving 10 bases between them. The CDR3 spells CAIRVSGSTDTQYF. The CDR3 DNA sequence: TGTGCCATCAGGGTTAGCGGCAGCACAGATACGCAGTATTTT.

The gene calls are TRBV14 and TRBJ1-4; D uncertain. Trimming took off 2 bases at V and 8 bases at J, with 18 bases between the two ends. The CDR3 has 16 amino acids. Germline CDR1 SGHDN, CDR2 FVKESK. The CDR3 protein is CASSQSMRSLAEKLFF. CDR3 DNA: TGTGCCAGCAGCCAAAGTATGAGGAGCCTCGCCGAAAAACTGTTTTTT.

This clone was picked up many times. The CDR3 nucleotides read TGTGCCAGCAGCATCGACCGGGTGGTACCCCTCCACTTT. It yields the protein CASSIDRVVPLHF. The V and J genes are TRBV7-9 and TRBJ1-6, with no clear D. Germline V gives CDR1 SEHNR, CDR2 FQNEAQ (reference sequence). The CDR3 covers 13 residues. V lost 5 bases and J 12 bases, leaving 14 bases between the germline ends.

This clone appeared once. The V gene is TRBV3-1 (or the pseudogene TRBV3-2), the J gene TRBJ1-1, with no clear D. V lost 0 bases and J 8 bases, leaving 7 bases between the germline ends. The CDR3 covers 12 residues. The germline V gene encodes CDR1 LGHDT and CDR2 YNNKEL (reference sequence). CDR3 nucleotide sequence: TGTGCCAGCAGCCAAGATAAAAGCGAAGCTTTCTTT. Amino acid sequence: CASSQDKSEAFF.

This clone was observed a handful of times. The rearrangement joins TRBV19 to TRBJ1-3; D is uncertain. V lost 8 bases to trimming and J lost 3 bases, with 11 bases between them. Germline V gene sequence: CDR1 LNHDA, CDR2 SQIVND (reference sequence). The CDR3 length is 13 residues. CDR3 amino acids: CASSREYGNTIYF. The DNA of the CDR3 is TGTGCCAGTTCCCGCGAATATGGAAACACCATATATTTT.

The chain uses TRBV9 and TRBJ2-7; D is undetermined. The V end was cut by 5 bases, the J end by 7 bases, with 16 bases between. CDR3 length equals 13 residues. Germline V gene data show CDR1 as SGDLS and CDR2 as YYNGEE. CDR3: CASSPDSPREQYF. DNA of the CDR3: TGTGCCAGCAGTCCTGACTCCCCTAGAGAGCAGTACTTC.

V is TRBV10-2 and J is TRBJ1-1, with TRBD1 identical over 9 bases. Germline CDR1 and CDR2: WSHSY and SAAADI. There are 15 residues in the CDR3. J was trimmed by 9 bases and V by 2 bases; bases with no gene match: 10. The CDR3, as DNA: TGCGCCAGCAGTGAGAGTTGGGACAGGGCCTCAAAAGCTTTCTTT. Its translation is CASSESWDRASKAFF.

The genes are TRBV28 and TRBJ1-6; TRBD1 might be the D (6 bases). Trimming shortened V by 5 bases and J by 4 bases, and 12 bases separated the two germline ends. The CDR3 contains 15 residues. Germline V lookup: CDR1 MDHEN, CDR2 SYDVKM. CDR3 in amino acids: CASSPGQLYNSPLHF. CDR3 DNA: TGTGCCAGCAGTCCCGGACAGCTTTATAATTCACCCCTCCACTTT.

Written as DNA, the CDR3 is TGTGCCAGCAGCGCTAGCGGGAGGGCCGGTGAGCAGTTCTTC. Protein product: CASSASGRAGEQFF. The chain is built from TRBV9 and TRBJ2-1; 12 nucleotides align to TRBD2. The trim removed 3 bases at V and 9 bases at J, leaving 4 bases unmatched. Germline V CDR1 and CDR2: SGDLS, YYNGEE. The CDR3 length is 14 residues. Full variable domain (remainder filled in from reference TRBV9 and TRBJ2-1): DSGVTQTPKHLITATGQRVTLRCSPRSGDLSVYWYQQSLDQGLQFLIQYYNGEERAKGNILERFSAQQFPDLHSELNLSSLELGDSALYFCASSASGRAGEQFFGPGTRLTVL.

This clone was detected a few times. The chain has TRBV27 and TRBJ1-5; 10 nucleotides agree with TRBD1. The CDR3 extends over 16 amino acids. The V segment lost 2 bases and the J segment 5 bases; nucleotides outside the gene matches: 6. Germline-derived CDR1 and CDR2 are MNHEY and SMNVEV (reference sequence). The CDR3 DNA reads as TGTGCCAGCAGTTTAGGGACAGGGGCTCCCTATCAGCCCCAGCATTTT. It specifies CASSLGTGAPYQPQHF.